A single T cell receptor (beta chain) is shown here with its context. No cognate antigen has been identified for it. Per-base quality was not reported, and no clone a single base away is much larger than it. The source of the sample is a study of shared clonotypes between healthy human individuals (dated by TCRdb to 2019 to 2021). Regarding the study in general: The cohort included three men and a couple of women between 18 and 49 years of age. For each donor, CD4 naive and CD4 memory were each run on three plates, CD8 naive on two plates, and CD8 memory on one plate. The study deeply sequenced blood TCR repertoires of about 5 healthy adults to estimate repertoire size and the extent of clonotype sharing between individuals. To increase sequencing depth and limit assay-specific biases, TCR repertoire library preparation and sequencing were carried out by different laboratories using diverse techniques. Between about 0.8 and 9 billion PBMCs per donor were obtained by leukapheresis. The study at large found these results: Sampling was restricted to blood, and TCR repertoires in tissue are likely to differ from TCR repertoires in blood. Compared with non-shared clonotypes, the clonotypes found in all four sorted-subset donors had higher generation probabilities. The genetic and exposure-history diversity represented was limited by the small number of donors. When a handful of donors were compared, the shared fraction of clonotypes was 5% to 6.5% for naive CD4, more than 3% for naive CD8, about 2.4% for memory CD4, and roughly 0.43% for memory CD8. Even with the large sequencing depth, rarefaction of the sorted-subset datasets indicated that sequencing was incomplete. Naive subsets generally had larger estimated clonotype richness than memory subsets did. Pairwise subsampling led to the expectation that sequencing depth would affect the degree of clonotype sharing among donors.

TCR CDR3 regions were amplified from genomic DNA by multiplex PCR using the deep immunoSEQ assay. Extracted genomic DNA from each cell subset was spread evenly across all wells of several immunoSEQ 96-well plates, with each plate serving as a replicate. For sorted subsets, around 200 ng genomic DNA, equal to 25,000 to 35,000 T cell genomes, was loaded into each replicate PCR. Purified libraries were measured with a Qubit 3.0 fluorometer, size-checked on a Bioanalyzer 2100, and measured again with the KAPA Library Quantification kit. Each immunoSEQ 96-well plate was sequenced on its own single-read 150-cycle Illumina NextSeq 550 flow cell. The paper's data handling went like this. Because only junctional sequences without quality scores were contained in the immunoSEQ output, filtering matching that applied to full-length reads could not be performed. Sequences were annotated with PyIR, a Python wrapper for IgBLAST v1.9, and V/J genes and CDR3 were assigned using IMGT germline references. Any read was removed if the V/J assignment was weak (E-value above 1e-6), the CDR3 was missing, or the read contained stop codons, out-of-frame junctions, or ambiguous translated residues. V3J clonotypes were defined as sequences sharing the same inferred V gene, J gene, and CDR3 amino acid sequence. Percentage overlap between repertoires was computed as shared unique clonotypes divided by the size of the smaller repertoire. Richness of each repertoire was evaluated using RTK rarefaction, the Chao1 estimator, and Recon v2.1 estimates of unobserved clonotypes. For all TCRbeta clonotypes obtained by the gDNA method from several donors, generation probabilities were computed with OLGA. In its TCRdb copy, this immuneACCESS table keeps in-frame sequences only and misses some clones. Where compared with another copy, unresolved V genes explain less than half of these, and the others have no known cause. Clone size and the V and J calls come from that table; the DNA yielded D and trimming. This sample lists over a million clones; roughly 74% were detected once. Jointly, the top ten make up around 0.61% of the sample.

The CDR3 covers 15 residues, taking in both the cysteine and the phenylalanine. The kept DNA is CDR3 alone, 45 bases in frame from the first base. From V the trimming removes 3 bases and from J it removes 7 bases, while the gene matches leave 8 bases of the junction unaccounted for. CDR1 SGHAT and CDR2 FQNNGV were looked up in the germline V gene. The donors were healthy, HIV-negative adults with no recently reported acute infections or vaccinations. Only Caucasian adults living in Nashville, Tennessee, USA were represented among the donors. CD4+ T cells were enriched by magnetic negative selection, after which naive cells were positively selected on CD45RA and the negative fraction was taken as the memory subset. After blood collection by leukapheresis, PBMCs were isolated using Ficoll-Histopaque density gradient centrifugation and then cryopreserved in the vapor phase of liquid nitrogen. Purity and quantity of every magnetically sorted T cell population were checked by analytical flow cytometry. Each sorted fraction had its genomic DNA isolated and then quantified by UV absorbance on a Nanodrop 2000c.

The receptor was derived from a man younger than 35 in good health. Some clones in this sample may be carry-over from other donors' samples. This chain joins TRBV11-2 to TRBJ2-1, and 8 junction bases match TRBD2. Sequencing input: memory CD4+ T cells from PBMCs. This specimen's cell subset or site label, interpreted: CD45RA-negative fraction. Read as DNA, the sequence is TGTGCCAGCAGCTTGCCCCCGACTAGCGTTAATGAGCAGTTCTTC. It is translated as CASSLPPTSVNEQFF. Reference TRBV11-2 and TRBJ2-1 proteins supply the regions before and after the CDR3; the full variable domain is: EAGVAQSPRYKIIEKRQSVAFWCNPISGHATLYWYQQILGQGPKLLIQFQNNGVVDDSQLPKDRFSAERLKGVDSTLKIQPAKLEDSAVYLCASSLPPTSVNEQFFGPGTRLTVL.